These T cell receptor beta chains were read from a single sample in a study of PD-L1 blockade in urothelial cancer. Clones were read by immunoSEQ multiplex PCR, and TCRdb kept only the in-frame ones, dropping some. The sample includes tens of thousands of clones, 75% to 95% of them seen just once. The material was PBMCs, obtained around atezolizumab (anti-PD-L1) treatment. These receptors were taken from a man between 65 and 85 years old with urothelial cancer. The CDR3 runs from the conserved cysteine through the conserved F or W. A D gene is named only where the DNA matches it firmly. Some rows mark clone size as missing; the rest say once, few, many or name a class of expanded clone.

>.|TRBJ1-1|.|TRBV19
TGTGCCAGTAGTCGCCTTGGCGGGGCTAGTAGGTACACTGAAGCTTTCTTT
CASSRLGGASRYTEAFF
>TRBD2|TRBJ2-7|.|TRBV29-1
TGCAGCGCGGGAGGGGTGGAGCAGTACTTC
CSAGGVEQYF
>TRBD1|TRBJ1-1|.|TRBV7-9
TGTGCCAGCAGCTCTACAGGGGCTAGCACTGAAGCTTTCTTT
CASSSTGASTEAFF
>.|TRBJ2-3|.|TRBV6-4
TGTGCCAGCAGTGCCAGCGGATCCGGCACAGATACGCAGTATTTT
CASSASGSGTDTQYF
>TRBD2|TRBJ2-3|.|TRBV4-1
TGCGCCAGCAGCCAAGAGGTGTTGGCTAGCGGGAGAAATACGCAGTATTTT
CASSQEVLASGRNTQYF
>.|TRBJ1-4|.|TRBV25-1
TGTGCCAGCCGTAGGAGCATTAATGAAAAACTGTTTTTT
CASRRSINEKLFF
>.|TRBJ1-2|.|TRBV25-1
TGTGCCAGCTTAGGGGCGTCTAACTATGGCTACACCTTC
CASLGASNYGYTF
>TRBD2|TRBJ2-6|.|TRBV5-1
TGCGCCAGCAGCTTGTATTTGTCTAGCGGGAGGGTGAGCTCTGGGGCCAACGTCCTGACTTTC
CASSLYLSSGRVSSGANVLTF
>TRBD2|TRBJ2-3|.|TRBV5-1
TGCGCCAGCAGCCTGAGGACTAGCGGCACAGATACGCAGTATTTT
CASSLRTSGTDTQYF
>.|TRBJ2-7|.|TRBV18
TGTGCCAGCTCACCACCGGGACTCTCCTACGAGCAGTACTTC
CASSPPGLSYEQYF
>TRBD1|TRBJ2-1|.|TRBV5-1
TGCGCCAGCGGCCCCGGGACAGGGGGCTTGGAGCAGTTCTTC
CASGPGTGGLEQFF
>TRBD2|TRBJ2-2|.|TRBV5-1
TGCGCCAGCAGCTTGGCCGCTAGCGGCAACACCGGGGAGCTGTTTTTT
CASSLAASGNTGELFF
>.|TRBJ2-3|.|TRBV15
TGTGCCACCAGCAGAGAAGGAGAGATCGATACGCAGTATTTT
CATSREGEIDTQYF
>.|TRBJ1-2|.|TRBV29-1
TGCAGCGTTGAAGAACGGACAGCAATCTATGGCTACACCTTC
CSVEERTAIYGYTF
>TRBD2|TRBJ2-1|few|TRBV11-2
TGTGCCAGCAGCTTTGGGACTAGCGGGATCCTTAAGGGCGATGAGCAGTTCTTC
CASSFGTSGILKGDEQFF
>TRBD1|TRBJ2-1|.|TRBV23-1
TGCGCCAGCATCGTCCACAACAGGGGGCGGGATGATGAGCAGTTCTTC
CASIVHNRGRDDEQFF
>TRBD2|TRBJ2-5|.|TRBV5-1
TGCGCCAGCAGCTTGGCCGGTAGCGGGAAAGAGACCCAGTACTTC
CASSLAGSGKETQYF
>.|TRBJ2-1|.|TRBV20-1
TGCAGTGCTAGAGGTCATAATGAGCAGTTCTTC
CSARGHNEQFF
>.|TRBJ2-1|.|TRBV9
TGTGCCAGCAGTCGAACACGGGAGTATAATGAGCAGTTCTTC
CASSRTREYNEQFF
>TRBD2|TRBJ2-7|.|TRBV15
TGTGCCACCAGCAGAGGGGGTAGCGGGGCCTACGAGCAGTACTTC
CATSRGGSGAYEQYF
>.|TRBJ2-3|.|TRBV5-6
TGTGCCAGCAGCTTGGCCGCGACTCGTGATACGCAGTATTTT
CASSLAATRDTQYF
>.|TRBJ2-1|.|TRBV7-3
TGTGCCAGCAGCTTTCTAAGCGGTCATGAGCAGTTCTTC
CASSFLSGHEQFF
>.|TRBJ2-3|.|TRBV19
TGTGCCAGTAGTGCCAGACTTAGCTTGTCAAATACGCAGTATTTT
CASSARLSLSNTQYF
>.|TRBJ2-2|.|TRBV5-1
TGCGCCAGCAGCTCGCTAGGACAGAACACCGGGGAGCTGTTTTTT
CASSSLGQNTGELFF
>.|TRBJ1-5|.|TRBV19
TGTGCCAGCCGGTCCCGGGACAAGAGCAATCAGCCCCAGCATTTT
CASRSRDKSNQPQHF
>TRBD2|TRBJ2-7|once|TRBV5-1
TGCGCCAGCAGCTTGGCCCCGACGGGAGGACGATACGAGCAGTACTTC
CASSLAPTGGRYEQYF
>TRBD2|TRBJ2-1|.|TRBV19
TGTGCCAGTAGCACTGGACTAGCGGGAAGGAATGAGCAGTTCTTC
CASSTGLAGRNEQFF
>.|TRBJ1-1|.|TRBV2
TGTGCCAGCTCAAAGGAGGGGCTGAACACTGAAGCTTTCTTT
CASSKEGLNTEAFF
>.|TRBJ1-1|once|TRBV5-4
TGTGCCAGCAGCCTGTTCAGGGGTGGGAACACTGAAGCTTTCTTT
CASSLFRGGNTEAFF
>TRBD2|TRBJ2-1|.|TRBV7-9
TGTGAAACCTCAGGACTAGCTCCCAATGAGCAGTTCTTC
CETSGLAPNEQFF
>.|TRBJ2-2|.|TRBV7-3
TGTGCCAGCAGCATCTACGCTACCGGGGAGCTGTTTTTT
CASSIYATGELFF
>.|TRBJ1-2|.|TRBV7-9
TGTGCCAGCAGCGGCGCGACAGGCGGGGGCTACACCTTC
CASSGATGGGYTF